This T cell receptor (beta chain) was retrieved from a study of molecular identifiers for immune sequencing clone quantification. Study information: RNA, taken in replicates from about 21,000 or 97,000 naive CD8 cells, was split five ways, with four sequenced. General study results and limits: Barcode sharing among identical TCR molecules could make large clones appear smaller. Investigators reportedly could detect spiked Jurkat TCR RNA from one cell among over 750,000 naive cells.

The bulk TCR libraries were made with methods described before and with listed TCR primers. TCRdb recomputed calls from the PCR reads with MiXCR, one row per CDR3 protein. The data contain approximately 680,000 distinct CDR3 sequences, around 25% of them seen just once; the ten biggest clones take up 0.78%. This clonotype was picked up a small number of times. Its antigen is not known. Germline loops: CDR1 PRHDT, CDR2 FYEKMQ (reference sequence). The CDR3 length is 16 residues. V was trimmed by 5 bases and J by 0 bases, leaving 14 bases between them. The TCR was taken from a human donor in good health. Some libraries in this study had Jurkat cell RNA spiked in. Sequenced material: naive CD8+ T cells from blood, with Jurkat cell RNA spiked in. The subset here: FACS-sorted CD8+CD4-CCR7+CD45RA+ naive T cells. The V call is TRBV13, the J call TRBJ2-1; maybe TRBD2 (6 bases). The DNA for the CDR3 is TGTGCCAGCAGCCCTCTGCCCGGGAGCTCCTACAATGAGCAGTTCTTC. This gives the protein CASSPLPGSSYNEQFF.